The 8 T cell receptor beta chains below all came from one sample that was sequenced in a study of shared clonotypes between healthy human individuals. Some clones are missing from TCRdb's copy, which holds only in-frame ones; the method was immunoSEQ multiplex PCR. This sample has approximately 350,000 clones; 90% to 98% occur once, and the top ten carry 0.32%. Material: memory CD8+ T cells sorted from blood. Subset: CD45RO+ cells pooled with CCR7-negative TemRA cells. The receptors derive from a man in his thirties or forties in good health.

In DNA, the CDR3 is TGTGCCAGCAGTTTGGAACGGGCCTACGAGCAGTACTTC. Residues: CASSLERAYEQYF. The genes are TRBV27 and TRBJ2-7, with no clear D. Trimming took off 3 bases at V and 2 bases at J, with 8 bases between the two ends. The length of the CDR3 is 13 residues. CDR1 MNHEY and CDR2 SMNVEV come from the germline V gene (reference sequence).

This chain links TRBV28 with TRBJ2-7; 12 nucleotides match TRBD2. The CDR3 extends over 14 amino acids. The junction had 2 bases not matched to a gene; V was cut back by 5 bases and J by 3 bases. CDR1 and CDR2 (germline): MDHEN, SYDVKM. CDR3 nucleotides: TGTGCCAGCAGTACGACTAGCGGGAGCTACGAGCAGTACTTC. This translates into CASSTTSGSYEQYF.

This clone was seen a single time. Other nucleotide sequences from this sample produce the same CDR3. The rearrangement joins TRBV6-5 to TRBJ2-7; weak D call: TRBD1 (5 bases). Germline CDR1 MNHEY, CDR2 SVGAGI. Trimming stripped 2 bases from V and 4 bases from J, with 12 bases between. This CDR3 region has 14 residues. The CDR3 DNA is TGTGCCAGCAGTTACCGAACAGGTAGTTACGAGCAGTACTTC. Translated: CASSYRTGSYEQYF.

J is TRBJ2-5 and V is TRBV5-4, with TRBD2 identical over 7 bases. The CDR3 contains 15 residues. Germline CDR1 SGHNT, CDR2 YYREEE (reference sequence). V trimming: 2 bases; J trimming: 4 bases; junction bases outside the gene matches: 8. This chain's CDR3 is CASSLMRGSGETQYF. CDR3 DNA: TGTGCCAGCAGCTTAATGCGGGGGAGCGGAGAGACCCAGTACTTC. Complete variable domain (other parts from reference TRBV5-4 and TRBJ2-5): ETGVTQSPTHLIKTRGQQVTLRCSSQSGHNTVSWYQQALGQGPQFIFQYYREEENGRGNFPPRFSGLQFPNYSSELNVNALELDDSALYLCASSLMRGSGETQYFGPGTRLLVL.

Only a few counts were recorded for this clone. The rearrangement joins TRBV6-5 to TRBJ2-1; D gene uncertain. Germline V gene sequence: CDR1 MNHEY, CDR2 SVGAGI. V was clipped by 2 bases and J by 7 bases, with 6 bases between them. CDR3 length equals 12 residues. The CDR3 loop reads CASSYGKNEQFF. The CDR3 coding sequence is TGTGCCAGCAGTTACGGGAAAAATGAGCAGTTCTTC.

Concerning this clone itself: This same CDR3 is encoded by further DNA sequences in the sample. The chain carries TRBV30 and TRBJ2-1; tentatively, D is TRBD1 or TRBD2 (6 bases each). Germline CDR1 reads GTSNPN; CDR2 reads SVGIG (reference sequence). Trimming stripped 2 bases from V and 3 bases from J, with 8 bases between. The CDR3 covers 13 residues. The CDR3 bases are TGTGCCTGGAGTCGGGGGCTCTACAATGAGCAGTTCTTC. Translated, it gives CAWSRGLYNEQFF.

CDR3 residues: CASSLPTSGRREQYF. In DNA, the CDR3 is TGTGCCAGCAGCTTACCTACTAGCGGGAGGCGAGAGCAGTACTTC. V usage is TRBV7-2 and J usage is TRBJ2-7; 12 positions agree with TRBD2. V gave up 2 bases and J gave up 7 bases; unmatched junction bases: 6. The CDR3 has 15 residues. Germline V lookup: CDR1 SGHTA, CDR2 FQGNSA.

The V and J genes are TRBV20-1 and TRBJ2-3; the D gene is possibly TRBD2 (5 bases). The CDR3 runs to 11 residues. CDR1 DFQATT and CDR2 SNEGSKA come from the germline V gene (reference sequence). The V and J ends lost 6 bases and 6 bases respectively, with 10 bases between them. The CDR3 protein is CSAPRADTQYF. CDR3 DNA sequence: TGCAGTGCCCCGAGGGCGGATACGCAGTATTTT.